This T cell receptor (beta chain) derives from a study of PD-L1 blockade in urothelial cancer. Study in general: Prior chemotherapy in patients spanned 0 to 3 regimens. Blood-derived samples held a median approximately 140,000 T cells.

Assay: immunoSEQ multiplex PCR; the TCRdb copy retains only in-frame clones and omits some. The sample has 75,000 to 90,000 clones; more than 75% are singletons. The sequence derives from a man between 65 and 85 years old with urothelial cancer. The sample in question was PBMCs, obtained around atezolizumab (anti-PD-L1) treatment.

The chain's CDR3 is CASGSGRGETQYF. The DNA for the CDR3 is TGTGCCAGCGGTAGCGGGAGAGGGGAGACCCAGTACTTC. The rearrangement uses TRBV27 and TRBJ2-5; 9 positions agree with TRBD2. Germline-derived CDR1 and CDR2 are MNHEY and SMNVEV (reference sequence). The J segment lost 5 bases and the V segment lost 8 bases, leaving 6 bases of the junction unmatched. This CDR3 has 13 amino acids.